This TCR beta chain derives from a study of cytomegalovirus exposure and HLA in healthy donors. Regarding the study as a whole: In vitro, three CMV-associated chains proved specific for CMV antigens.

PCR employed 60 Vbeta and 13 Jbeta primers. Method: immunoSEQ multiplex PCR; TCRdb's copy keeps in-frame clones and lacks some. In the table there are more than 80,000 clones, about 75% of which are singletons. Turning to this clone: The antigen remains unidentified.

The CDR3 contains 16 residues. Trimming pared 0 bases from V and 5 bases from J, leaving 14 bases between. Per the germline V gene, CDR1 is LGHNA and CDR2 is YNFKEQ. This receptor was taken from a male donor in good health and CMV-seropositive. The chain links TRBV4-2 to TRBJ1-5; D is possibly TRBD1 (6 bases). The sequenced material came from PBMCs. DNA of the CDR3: TGTGCCAGCAGCCAAGATCCAGGGGCGAGGCATCAGCCCCAGCATTTT. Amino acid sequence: CASSQDPGARHQPQHF.